One TCR beta chain is described in this entry. Its antigen is still unknown. V was clipped by 4 bases and J by 3 bases, with 19 bases between them. This CDR3 comprises 16 residues. CDR1 and CDR2 from the germline V gene are MRHNA and SNTAGT. This record comes from a study of cytomegalovirus exposure and HLA in healthy donors. Study results and limitations: The authors enumerated over 150 TCR beta chains as linked to cytomegalovirus. In a later analysis, approximately 15,000 TCR beta sequences were associated with HLA alleles at 0.05 false discovery rate. A later analysis found common viral pathogens apparently linked to several of the most significant clusters.

The study ran its PCR with 60 Vbeta and 13 Jbeta primers. TCRdb's table, derived via immunoSEQ multiplex PCR, lists solely in-frame clones and lacks some. The repertoire includes 150,000 to 160,000 clones, 74% of them detected once, and under 2.5% sits in the top ten. Material for sequencing was PBMCs. The V gene is TRBV6-4, the J gene TRBJ2-7, with D perhaps matching TRBD2 (5 bases). The TCR sequence derives from a man younger than 45 in good health and CMV-seronegative. This CDR3 is CASSVDLKRWYYEQYF. CDR3 in DNA: TGTGCCAGCAGTGTCGATCTAAAGCGGTGGTACTACGAGCAGTACTTC.